This T cell receptor beta chain is from a study of cytomegalovirus exposure and HLA in healthy donors. With 60 Vbeta and 13 Jbeta primers, the PCR was carried out. Assay: immunoSEQ multiplex PCR; the TCRdb copy retains only in-frame clones and omits some. The repertoire consists of approximately 44,000 clones, with approximately 80% occurring once and the leading ten covering approximately 1.5%. The length of the CDR3 is 15 residues. Per germline, CDR1 LNHDA and CDR2 SQIVND (reference sequence). Germline trimming cut 4 bases from V and 10 bases from J; bases unmatched to any gene: 6. The sequenced sample consisted of PBMCs. The sequence came from a man aged 25-40 years in good health and CMV-seronegative. V gene TRBV19 combines with J gene TRBJ1-6; 11 bases align to TRBD1. Here the CDR3 reads CASSTPGQGGSPLHF. CDR3 nucleotide sequence: TGTGCCAGTAGTACCCCGGGACAGGGGGGATCACCCCTCCACTTT.